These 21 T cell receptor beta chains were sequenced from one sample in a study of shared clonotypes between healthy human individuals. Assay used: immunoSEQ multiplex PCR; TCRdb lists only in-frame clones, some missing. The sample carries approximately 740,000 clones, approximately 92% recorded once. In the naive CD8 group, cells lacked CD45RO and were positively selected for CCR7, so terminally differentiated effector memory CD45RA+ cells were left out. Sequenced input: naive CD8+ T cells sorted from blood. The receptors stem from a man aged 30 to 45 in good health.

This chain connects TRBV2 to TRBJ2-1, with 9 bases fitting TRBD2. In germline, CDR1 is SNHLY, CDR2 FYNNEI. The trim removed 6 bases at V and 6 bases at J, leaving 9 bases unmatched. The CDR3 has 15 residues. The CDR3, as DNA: TGTGCCAGCAGGGGGCCCCTACTAGCGGGCAATGAGCAGTTCTTC. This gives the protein CASRGPLLAGNEQFF.

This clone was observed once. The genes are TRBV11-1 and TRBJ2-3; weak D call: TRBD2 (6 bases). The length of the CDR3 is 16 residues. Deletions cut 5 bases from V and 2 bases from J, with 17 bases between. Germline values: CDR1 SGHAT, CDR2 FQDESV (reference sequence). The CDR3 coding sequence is TGTGCCAGCAGCCCCCCAGTGGCGGGGACCACAGATACGCAGTATTTT. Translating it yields CASSPPVAGTTDTQYF. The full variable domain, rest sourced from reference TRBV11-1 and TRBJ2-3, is EAEVAQSPRYKITEKSQAVAFWCDPISGHATLYWYRQILGQGPELLVQFQDESVVDDSQLPKDRFSAERLKGVDSTLKIQPAELGDSAMYLCASSPPVAGTTDTQYFGPGTRLTVL.

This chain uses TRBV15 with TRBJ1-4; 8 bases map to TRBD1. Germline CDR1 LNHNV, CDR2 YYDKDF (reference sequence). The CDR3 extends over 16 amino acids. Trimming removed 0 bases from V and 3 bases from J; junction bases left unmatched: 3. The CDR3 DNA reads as TGTGCCACCAGCAGAGATACAGGGGGGCCTAATGAAAAACTGTTTTTT. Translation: CATSRDTGGPNEKLFF.

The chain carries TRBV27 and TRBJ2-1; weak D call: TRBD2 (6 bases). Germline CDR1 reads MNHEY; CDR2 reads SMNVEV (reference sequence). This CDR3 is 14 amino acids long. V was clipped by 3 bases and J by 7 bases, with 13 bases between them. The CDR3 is CASSLSGGLNEQFF. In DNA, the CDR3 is TGTGCCAGCAGTTTGAGTGGAGGGCTGAATGAGCAGTTCTTC.

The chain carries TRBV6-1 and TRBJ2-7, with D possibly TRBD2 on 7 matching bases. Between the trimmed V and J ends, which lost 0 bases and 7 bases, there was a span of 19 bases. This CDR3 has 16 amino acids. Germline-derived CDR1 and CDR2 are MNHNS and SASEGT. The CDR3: CASSEAGGGGPEEQYF. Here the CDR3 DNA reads TGTGCCAGCAGTGAAGCGGGAGGGGGGGGGCCGGAGGAGCAGTACTTC.

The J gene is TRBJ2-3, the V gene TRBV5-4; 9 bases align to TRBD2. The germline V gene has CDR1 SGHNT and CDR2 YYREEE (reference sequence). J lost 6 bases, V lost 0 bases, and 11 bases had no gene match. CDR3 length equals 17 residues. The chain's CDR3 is CASSLATSGTSSDTQYF. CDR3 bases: TGTGCCAGCAGCTTGGCCACGTCCGGGACTAGCTCTGATACGCAGTATTTT.

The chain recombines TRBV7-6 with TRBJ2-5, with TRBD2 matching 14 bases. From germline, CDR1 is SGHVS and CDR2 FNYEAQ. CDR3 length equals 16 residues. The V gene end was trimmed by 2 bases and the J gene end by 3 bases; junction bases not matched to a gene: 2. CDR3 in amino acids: CASSLQGLAGEETQYF. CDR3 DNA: TGTGCCAGCAGCTTACAGGGACTAGCGGGAGAAGAGACCCAGTACTTC. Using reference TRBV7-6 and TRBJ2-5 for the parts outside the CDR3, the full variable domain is GAGVSQSPRYKVTKRGQDVALRCDPISGHVSLYWYRQALGQGPEFLTYFNYEAQQDKSGLPNDRFSAERPEGSISTLTIQRTEQRDSAMYRCASSLQGLAGEETQYFGPGTRLLVL.

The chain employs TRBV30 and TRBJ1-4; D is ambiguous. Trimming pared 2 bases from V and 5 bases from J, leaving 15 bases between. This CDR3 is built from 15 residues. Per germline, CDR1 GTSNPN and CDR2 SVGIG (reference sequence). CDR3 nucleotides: TGTGCCTGGAGTTCGTCAGGAGGGCCGAATGAAAAACTGTTTTTT. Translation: CAWSSSGGPNEKLFF.

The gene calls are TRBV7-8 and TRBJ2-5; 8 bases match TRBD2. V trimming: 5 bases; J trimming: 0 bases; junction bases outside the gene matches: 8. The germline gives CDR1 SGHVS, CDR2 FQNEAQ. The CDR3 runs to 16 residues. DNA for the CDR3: TGTGCCAGCAGCCCAATTAACGGGAGGGACCAAGAGACCCAGTACTTC. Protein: CASSPINGRDQETQYF.

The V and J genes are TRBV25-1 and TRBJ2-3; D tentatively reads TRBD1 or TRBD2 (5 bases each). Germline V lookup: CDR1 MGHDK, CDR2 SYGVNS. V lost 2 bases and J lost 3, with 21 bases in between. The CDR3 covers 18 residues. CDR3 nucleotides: TGTGCCAGCAGTGAACCAAAAGGGACGAGGCCAGAGACAGATACGCAGTATTTT. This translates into CASSEPKGTRPETDTQYF.

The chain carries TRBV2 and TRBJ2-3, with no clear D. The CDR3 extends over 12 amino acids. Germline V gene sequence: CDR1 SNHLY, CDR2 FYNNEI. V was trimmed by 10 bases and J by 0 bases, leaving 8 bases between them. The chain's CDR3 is CATRRSTDTQYF. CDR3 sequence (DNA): TGTGCCACCCGGCGGAGCACAGATACGCAGTATTTT.

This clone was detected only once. CDR3 coding DNA: TGTGCCAGCAGTTGGACAGGGGAGAATCAGCCCCAGCATTTT. It encodes CASSWTGENQPQHF. V gene TRBV6-5 combines with J gene TRBJ1-5; 9 bases align to TRBD1. This CDR3 contains 14 residues. Germline V gene data show CDR1 as MNHEY and CDR2 as SVGAGI. The V gene end was trimmed by 4 bases and the J gene end by 4 bases; junction bases not matched to a gene: 2.

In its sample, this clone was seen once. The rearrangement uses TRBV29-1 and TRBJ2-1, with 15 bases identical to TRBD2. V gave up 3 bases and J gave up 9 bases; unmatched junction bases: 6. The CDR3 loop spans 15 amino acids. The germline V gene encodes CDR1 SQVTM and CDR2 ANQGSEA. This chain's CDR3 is CSVEGTSGRTFEQFF. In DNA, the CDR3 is TGCAGCGTTGAGGGGACTAGCGGGAGGACTTTTGAGCAGTTCTTC.

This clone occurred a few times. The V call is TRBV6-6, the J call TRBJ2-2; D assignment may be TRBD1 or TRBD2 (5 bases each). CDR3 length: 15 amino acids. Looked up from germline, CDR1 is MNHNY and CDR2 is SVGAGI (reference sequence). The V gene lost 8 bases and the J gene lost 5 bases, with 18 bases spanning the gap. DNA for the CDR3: TGTGCCAGCGGTAACGGGGTTGAGGGGACCGGGGAGCTGTTTTTT. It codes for CASGNGVEGTGELFF.

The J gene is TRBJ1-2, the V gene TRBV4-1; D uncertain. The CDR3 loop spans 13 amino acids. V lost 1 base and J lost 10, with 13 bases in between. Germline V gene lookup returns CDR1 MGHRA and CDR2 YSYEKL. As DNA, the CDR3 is TGCGCCAGCAGCCAAGTCACGGCCATCGACTACACCTTC. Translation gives CASSQVTAIDYTF.

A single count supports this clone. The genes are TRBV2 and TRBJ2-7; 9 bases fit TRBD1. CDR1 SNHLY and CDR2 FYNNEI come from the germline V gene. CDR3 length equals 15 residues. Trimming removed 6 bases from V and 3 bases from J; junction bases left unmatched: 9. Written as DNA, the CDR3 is TGTGCCAGCAGCCTTTCCGGGACAGGGAGCTACGAGCAGTACTTC. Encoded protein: CASSLSGTGSYEQYF. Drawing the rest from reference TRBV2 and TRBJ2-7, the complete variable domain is EPEVTQTPSHQVTQMGQEVILRCVPISNHLYFYWYRQILGQKVEFLVSFYNNEISEKSEIFDDQFSVERPDGSNFTLKIRSTKLEDSAMYFCASSLSGTGSYEQYFGPGTRLTVT.

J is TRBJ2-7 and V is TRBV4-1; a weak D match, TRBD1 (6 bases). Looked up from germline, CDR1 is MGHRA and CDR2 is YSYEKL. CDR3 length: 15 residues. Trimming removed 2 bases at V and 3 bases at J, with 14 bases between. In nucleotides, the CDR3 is TGCGCCAGCAGCCAAACCCAGACAGGAGACTACGAGCAGTACTTC. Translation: CASSQTQTGDYEQYF.

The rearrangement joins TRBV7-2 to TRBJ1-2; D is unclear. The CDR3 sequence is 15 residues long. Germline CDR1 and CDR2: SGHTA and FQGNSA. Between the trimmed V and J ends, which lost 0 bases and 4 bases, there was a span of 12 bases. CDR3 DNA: TGTGCCAGCAGCTTAGCGCGGATGCCCAGCTATGGCTACACCTTC. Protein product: CASSLARMPSYGYTF.

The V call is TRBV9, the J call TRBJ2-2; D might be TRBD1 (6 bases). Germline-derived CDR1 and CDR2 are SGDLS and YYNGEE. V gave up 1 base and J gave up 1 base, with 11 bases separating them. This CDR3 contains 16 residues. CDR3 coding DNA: TGTGCCAGCAGCGTAAATCCAGGGGTGAACACCGGGGAGCTGTTTTTT. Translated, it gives CASSVNPGVNTGELFF.

The DNA for the CDR3 is TGCGCCAGCAGCCAGGACGTCTTACAGGGCCATAATGAAAAACTGTTTTTT. It translates to CASSQDVLQGHNEKLFF. The chain couples TRBV4-1 to TRBJ1-4; tentative D call: TRBD1 (6 bases). CDR1 MGHRA and CDR2 YSYEKL come from the germline V gene. CDR3 size: 17 residues. V lost 3 bases and J 4 bases, leaving 18 bases between the germline ends.

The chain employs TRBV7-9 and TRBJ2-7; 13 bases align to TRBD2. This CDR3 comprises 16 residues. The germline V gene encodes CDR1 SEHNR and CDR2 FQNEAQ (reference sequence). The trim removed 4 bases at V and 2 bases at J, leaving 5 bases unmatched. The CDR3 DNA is TGTGCCAGCAGCTCGAGACTAGCGGGAGGTGCCTACGAGCAGTACTTC. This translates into CASSSRLAGGAYEQYF.